These T cell receptor beta chains were read from a single sample in a study of blood T cells in healthy people across ages. TCRdb ran MiXCR on the 5' RACE reads and lists one entry per CDR3 protein. The sample records under 750,000 distinct CDR3 sequences, 45% to 55% being singletons. The sequencing input was blood. The origin of the receptors is a man older than 75 in good health. Each CDR3 is given with its conserved first and last residue. A D gene is named only where the DNA matches it firmly. Clone size is given for some rows only: seen once, a few or many times, or a class if the clone is expanded.

v_gene	abundance	d_gene	j_gene	CDR3aa	CDR3nt
TRBV29-1	few	NA	TRBJ2-3	CSVEGTLGSTDTQYF	TGCAGCGTTGAAGGGACCCTGGGTAGCACAGATACGCAGTATTTT
TRBV15	NA	NA	TRBJ2-7	CATSRERPTYEQYF	TGTGCCACCAGCAGAGAACGGCCGACCTACGAGCAGTACTTC
TRBV4-2	NA	TRBD1	TRBJ1-1	CASSPRTGGESTEAFF	TGTGCCAGCAGCCCGAGGACAGGGGGCGAAAGCACTGAAGCTTTCTTT
TRBV7-9	few	TRBD1	TRBJ2-7	CASSPIGGQTFYEQYF	TGTGCCAGCAGCCCCATTGGGGGACAGACGTTCTACGAGCAGTACTTC
TRBV5-1	NA	TRBD1	TRBJ2-1	CASSLRTGLGNEQFF	TGCGCCAGCAGCCTGCGGACAGGGTTGGGGAATGAGCAGTTCTTC
TRBV5-5	NA	NA	TRBJ2-7	CASSLLAPYEQYF	TGTGCCAGCAGCTTGCTCGCCCCCTACGAGCAGTACTTC
TRBV6-2/TRBV6-3	NA	NA	TRBJ2-7	CASAPGESYEQYF	TGTGCCAGCGCACCTGGGGAGTCCTACGAGCAGTACTTC
TRBV5-6	NA	TRBD1	TRBJ1-6	CASSLGRGRSPLHF	TGTGCCAGCAGCTTGGGCAGGGGGCGGTCACCCCTCCACTTT
TRBV6-4	NA	TRBD1	TRBJ2-7	CASSDSLAQDRVGEQYF	TGTGCCAGCAGTGACTCCCTTGCACAGGACAGGGTGGGCGAGCAGTACTTC
TRBV11-3	NA	TRBD2	TRBJ2-3	CASSLGGTSGRGNTQYF	TGTGCCAGCAGCCTCGGCGGGACTAGCGGGAGAGGAAATACGCAGTATTTT
TRBV20-1	few	TRBD1	TRBJ2-3	CSANNPGTGGMDTQYF	TGCAGTGCTAACAACCCCGGGACAGGGGGCATGGATACGCAGTATTTT
TRBV9	NA	NA	TRBJ2-3	CASSVERGETDTQYF	TGTGCCAGCAGCGTAGAAAGGGGTGAGACAGATACGCAGTATTTT
TRBV10-3	NA	NA	TRBJ1-1	CATGRQGDTEAFF	TGTGCCACCGGGAGGCAAGGGGACACTGAAGCTTTCTTT
TRBV7-2	NA	TRBD2	TRBJ2-1	CASSGTSGLNEQFF	TGTGCCAGTTCCGGGACTAGCGGCCTCAATGAGCAGTTCTTC
TRBV12-3/TRBV12-4	few	TRBD1	TRBJ2-2	CASSFVSGTGGLNTGELFF	TGTGCCAGCAGTTTCGTTAGTGGGACAGGGGGTTTGAACACCGGGGAGCTGTTTTTT
TRBV7-6	NA	TRBD1	TRBJ1-2	CASSPNGQGIYGYTF	TGTGCCAGCAGCCCTAATGGACAGGGAATCTATGGCTACACCTTC
TRBV7-8	NA	TRBD1	TRBJ1-6	CASSTRQGAGSPLHF	TGTGCCAGCAGCACCCGACAGGGGGCTGGTTCACCCCTCCACTTT
TRBV3-1	NA	NA	TRBJ1-1	CASSQLTDNTEAFF	TGTGCCAGCAGCCAGTTGACGGATAACACTGAAGCTTTCTTT
TRBV6-6	many	TRBD1	TRBJ2-5	CASRTGAVETQYF	TGTGCCAGCAGGACAGGGGCTGTGGAGACCCAGTACTTC
TRBV28	NA	NA	TRBJ2-7	CASSQRVNTYEQYF	TGTGCCAGCAGTCAACGGGTTAACACTTACGAGCAGTACTTC
TRBV20-1	NA	TRBD2	TRBJ2-3	CSALLAGITDTQYF	TGCAGTGCCCTATTAGCGGGGATCACAGATACGCAGTATTTT
TRBV2	NA	NA	TRBJ2-4	CASSEGIRDGEMRFKNIQYF	TGTGCCAGCAGTGAAGGCATCCGGGACGGAGAGATGAGATTCAAAAACATTCAGTACTTC
TRBV7-2	NA	TRBD1	TRBJ1-2	CASSLPGQGYGYTF	TGTGCCAGCAGCCTCCCGGGACAGGGGTATGGCTACACCTTC
TRBV6-6	many	NA	TRBJ1-2	CASSDLGQGRGYTF	TGTGCCAGCAGTGACCTTGGGCAGGGAAGGGGCTACACCTTC
TRBV7-2	few	NA	TRBJ2-4	CASSLTEKNIQYF	TGTGCCAGCAGCTTAACGGAGAAAAACATTCAGTACTTC
TRBV20-1	NA	TRBD1	TRBJ2-4	CSATDRGPYIQYF	TGCAGTGCGACCGACAGGGGGCCTTACATTCAGTACTTC
TRBV29-1	NA	TRBD2	TRBJ2-7	CSVWGGGDEQYF	TGCAGCGTTTGGGGGGGAGGTGACGAGCAGTACTTC
TRBV25-1	NA	NA	TRBJ1-1	CASSEYDPVGIATEAFF	TGTGCCAGCAGTGAATACGACCCGGTGGGGATCGCCACTGAAGCTTTCTTT
TRBV9	NA	TRBD2	TRBJ2-5	CASGGTSGRNEQYF	TGTGCCAGCGGCGGGACTAGCGGCAGAAATGAGCAGTACTTC
TRBV5-1	NA	NA	TRBJ1-1	CASSSRAGDYTEAFF	TGCGCCAGCAGCTCTCGAGCAGGGGATTACACTGAAGCTTTCTTT
TRBV5-1	NA	TRBD1	TRBJ1-5	CASSLLGGYGQPQHF	TGCGCCAGCAGCTTGCTAGGGGGCTACGGTCAGCCCCAGCATTTT
TRBV2	NA	NA	TRBJ2-1	CASSPSRFVRFF	TGTGCCAGCAGTCCCAGCCGTTTTGTGAGGTTCTTC
TRBV20-1	NA	NA	TRBJ2-7	CSARGRHEQYF	TGCAGTGCTAGAGGCCGGCACGAGCAGTACTTC
TRBV20-1	few	NA	TRBJ1-2	CSARDLRGSQKGDGYTF	TGCAGTGCTAGAGATCTCAGGGGATCCCAGAAAGGGGATGGCTACACCTTC